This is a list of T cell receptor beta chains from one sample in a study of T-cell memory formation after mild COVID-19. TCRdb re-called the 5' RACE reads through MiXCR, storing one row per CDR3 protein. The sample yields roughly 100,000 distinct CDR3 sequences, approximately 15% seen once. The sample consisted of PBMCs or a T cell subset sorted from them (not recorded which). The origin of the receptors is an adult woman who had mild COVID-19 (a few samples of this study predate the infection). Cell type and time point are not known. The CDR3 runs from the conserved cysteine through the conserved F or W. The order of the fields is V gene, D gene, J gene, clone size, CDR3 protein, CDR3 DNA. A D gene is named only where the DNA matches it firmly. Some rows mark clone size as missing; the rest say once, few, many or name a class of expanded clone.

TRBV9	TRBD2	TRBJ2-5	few	CASSAPKRGGLRSFETQYF	TGTGCCAGCAGCGCCCCAAAGCGGGGGGGCCTCCGTAGTTTCGAGACCCAGTACTTC
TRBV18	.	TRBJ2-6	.	CASSPPDPGANVLTF	TGTGCCAGCTCACCACCCGACCCTGGGGCCAACGTCCTGACTTTC
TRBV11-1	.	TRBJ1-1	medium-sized	CASSLGRQRGTEAFF	TGTGCCAGCAGCTTAGGACGTCAGAGGGGAACTGAAGCTTTCTTT
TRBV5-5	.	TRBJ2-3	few	CASSPPPKLTDTQYF	TGTGCCAGCAGCCCGCCTCCCAAACTGACAGATACGCAGTATTTT
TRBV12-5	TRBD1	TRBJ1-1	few	CASGLGVTTGSKAFF	TGTGCTAGTGGTTTGGGCGTTACGACAGGGAGTAAAGCTTTCTTT
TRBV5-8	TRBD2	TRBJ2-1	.	CASDTGTSFMNEQFF	TGTGCCAGCGACACTGGGACTAGCTTTATGAATGAGCAGTTCTTC
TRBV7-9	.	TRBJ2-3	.	CASSGSDSTDTQYF	TGTGCCAGCAGCGGATCAGACAGCACAGATACGCAGTATTTT
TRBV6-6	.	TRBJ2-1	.	CASSWRPGRSEQFF	TGTGCCAGCAGTTGGCGTCCGGGACGAAGCGAGCAGTTCTTC
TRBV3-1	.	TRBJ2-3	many	CASSPRWTEFTDTQYF	TGTGCCAGCAGCCCCCGATGGACCGAGTTCACAGATACGCAGTATTTT
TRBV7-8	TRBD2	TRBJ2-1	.	CASSLGGSGGRNEQFF	TGTGCCAGCAGCTTAGGAGGTAGCGGGGGAAGAAATGAGCAGTTCTTC
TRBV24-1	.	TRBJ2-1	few	CATSDQLSGLGQFF	TGTGCCACCAGTGACCAACTGTCCGGGTTGGGTCAGTTCTTC
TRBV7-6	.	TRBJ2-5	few	CASSSTTVIQETQYF	TGTGCCAGCAGCTCGACGACGGTTATACAAGAGACCCAGTACTTC
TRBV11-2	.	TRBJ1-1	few	CASSLLGGLGNTEAFF	TGTGCCAGCAGCTTATTGGGAGGGCTGGGGAACACTGAAGCTTTCTTT
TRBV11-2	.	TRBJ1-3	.	CASSLEIGGAGNTIYF	TGTGCCAGCAGCTTAGAGATCGGAGGGGCTGGAAACACCATATATTTT
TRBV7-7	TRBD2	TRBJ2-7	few	CASSESGGGVQYF	TGTGCCAGCAGCGAAAGCGGGGGGGGAGTGCAGTACTTC
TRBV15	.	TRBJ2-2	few	CATSRGAGENTGELFFF	.
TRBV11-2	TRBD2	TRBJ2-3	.	CASSSLAGGRGDTQYF	TGTGCCAGCAGCTCCCTAGCGGGAGGGCGCGGAGATACGCAGTATTTT
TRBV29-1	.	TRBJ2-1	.	CSVESNEQFF	TGCAGCGTTGAAAGCAATGAGCAGTTCTTC
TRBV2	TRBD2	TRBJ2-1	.	CASSRTSGTVNEQFF	TGTGCCAGCAGCAGGACTAGCGGAACTGTTAATGAGCAGTTCTTC
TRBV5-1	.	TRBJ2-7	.	CASRPESWYEQYF	TGCGCCAGCCGGCCAGAGTCCTGGTACGAGCAGTACTTC
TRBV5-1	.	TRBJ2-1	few	CASGDSSSYNEQFF	TGCGCCAGCGGGGACTCCAGCTCCTACAATGAGCAGTTCTTC
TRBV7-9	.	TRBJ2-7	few	CASSLAGKTHEQYF	TGTGCCAGCAGCTTAGCCGGGAAAACCCACGAGCAGTACTTC
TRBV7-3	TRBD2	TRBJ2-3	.	CASSLTVAGGVDTQYF	TGTGCCAGCAGCTTAACAGTAGCGGGAGGGGTAGATACGCAGTATTTT
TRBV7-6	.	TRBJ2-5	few	CASSLEVTQYF	TGTGCCAGCAGCTTAGAGGTGACCCAGTACTTC
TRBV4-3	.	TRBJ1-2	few	CASSQGSGYPNTF	TGCGCCAGCAGCCAAGGATCCGGATATCCCAACACCTTC
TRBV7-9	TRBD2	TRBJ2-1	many	CASSPPGLAGYNEQFF	TGTGCCAGCAGCCCCCCGGGACTAGCGGGATACAATGAGCAGTTCTTC
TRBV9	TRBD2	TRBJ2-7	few	CASSASPGLAVTYEQYF	TGTGCCAGCAGCGCTTCCCCTGGACTAGCGGTGACCTACGAGCAGTACTTC
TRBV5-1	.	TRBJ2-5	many	CASSPRQQFTQETQYF	TGCGCCAGCAGCCCGAGGCAGCAATTCACCCAAGAGACCCAGTACTTC
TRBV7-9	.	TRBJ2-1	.	CASSPIGLHSNEQFF	TGTGCCAGCAGCCCGATCGGACTACATTCCAATGAGCAGTTCTTC
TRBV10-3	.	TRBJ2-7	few	CAISDPLLPLEQYF	TGTGCCATCAGTGACCCCTTGTTGCCGCTCGAGCAGTACTTC
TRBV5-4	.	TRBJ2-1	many	CASLKQETYNEQFF	TGTGCCAGCTTAAAACAGGAGACCTACAATGAGCAGTTCTTC
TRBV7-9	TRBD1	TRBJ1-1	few	CASSLGLRDRGDTEAFF	TGTGCCAGCAGCTTAGGTCTCCGGGACAGGGGAGACACTGAAGCTTTCTTT
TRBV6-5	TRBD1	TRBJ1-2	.	CASTGDRKGYGYTF	TGTGCCAGCACCGGGGACAGAAAAGGCTATGGCTACACCTTC
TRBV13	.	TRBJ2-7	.	CASSDVSSGGEQYF	TGTGCCAGCAGCGACGTTAGCAGTGGAGGCGAGCAGTACTTC
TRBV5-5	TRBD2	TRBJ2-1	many	CASSLGTSGGSYNEQFF	TGTGCCAGCAGCTTGGGGACTAGCGGGGGGTCCTACAATGAGCAGTTCTTC
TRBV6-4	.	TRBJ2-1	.	CASSDSWHEQFF	TGTGCCAGCAGTGACTCTTGGCATGAGCAGTTCTTC
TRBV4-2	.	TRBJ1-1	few	CASGEGNPEAFF	TGTGCCAGCGGAGAAGGGAACCCTGAAGCTTTCTTT
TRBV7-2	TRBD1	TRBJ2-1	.	CASSWGTGGYNEQFF	TGTGCCAGCAGCTGGGGGACAGGGGGGTACAATGAGCAGTTCTTC
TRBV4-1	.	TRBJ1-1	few	CASSLRDTRNTEAFF	TGCGCCAGCAGCCTCCGGGACACTAGAAACACTGAAGCTTTCTTT
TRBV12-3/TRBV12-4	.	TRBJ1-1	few	CASSLGDWTEAFF	TGTGCCAGCAGTTTAGGGGACTGGACTGAAGCTTTCTTT
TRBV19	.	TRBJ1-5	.	CASSIEGGVQPQHF	TGTGCCAGTAGTATAGAGGGGGGGGTTCAGCCCCAGCATTTT
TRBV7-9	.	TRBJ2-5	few	CASSPQDSETQYF	TGTGCCAGCAGCCCTCAGGACTCGGAGACCCAGTACTTC
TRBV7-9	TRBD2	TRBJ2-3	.	CASSSTSGSHGTDTQYF	TGTGCCAGCAGCTCGACTAGCGGGAGCCACGGCACAGATACGCAGTATTTT
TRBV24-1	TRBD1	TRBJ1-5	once	CATSDSGTGGYSNQPQHF	TGTGCCACCAGTGACTCCGGGACAGGGGGTTATAGCAATCAGCCCCAGCATTTT
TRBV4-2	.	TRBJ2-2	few	CASSQDMAIGMATGELFF	TGTGCCAGCAGCCAAGATATGGCTATCGGTATGGCCACCGGGGAGCTGTTTTTT
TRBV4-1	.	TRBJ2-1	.	CASSQEGVGQQFF	TGCGCCAGCAGCCAAGAGGGGGTAGGGCAGCAGTTCTTC
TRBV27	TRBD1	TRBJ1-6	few	CARRDRDSSPLHF	TGTGCCCGCCGGGACAGGGATAGCTCACCCCTCCACTTT